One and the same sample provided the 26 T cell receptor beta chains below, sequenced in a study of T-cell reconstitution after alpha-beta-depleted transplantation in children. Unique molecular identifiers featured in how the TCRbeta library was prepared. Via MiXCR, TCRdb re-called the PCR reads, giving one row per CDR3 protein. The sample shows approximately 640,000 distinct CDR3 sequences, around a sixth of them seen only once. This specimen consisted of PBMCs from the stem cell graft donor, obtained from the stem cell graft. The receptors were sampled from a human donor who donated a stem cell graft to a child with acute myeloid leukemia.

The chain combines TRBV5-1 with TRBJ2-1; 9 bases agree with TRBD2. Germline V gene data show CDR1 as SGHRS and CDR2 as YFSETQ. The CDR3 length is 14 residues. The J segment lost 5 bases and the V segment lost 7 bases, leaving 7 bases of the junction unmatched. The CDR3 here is CASQLAGRNNEQFF. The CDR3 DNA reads TGCGCCAGCCAGCTAGCGGGGAGGAACAATGAGCAGTTCTTC.

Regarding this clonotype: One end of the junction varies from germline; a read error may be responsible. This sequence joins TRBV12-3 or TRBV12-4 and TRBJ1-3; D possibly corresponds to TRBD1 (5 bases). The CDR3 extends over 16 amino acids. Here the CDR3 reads CASTRWGVLSRNTIYF. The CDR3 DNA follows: TGTGCCAGCACTAGATGGGGGGTCCTCTCTAGAAACACCATATATTTT.

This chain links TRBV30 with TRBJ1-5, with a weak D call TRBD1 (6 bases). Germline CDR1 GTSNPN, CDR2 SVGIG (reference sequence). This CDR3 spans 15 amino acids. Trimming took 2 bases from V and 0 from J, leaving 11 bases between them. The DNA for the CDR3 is TGTGCCTGGAGTAGAGGGGGGAATAGCAATCAGCCCCAGCATTTT. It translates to CAWSRGGNSNQPQHF.

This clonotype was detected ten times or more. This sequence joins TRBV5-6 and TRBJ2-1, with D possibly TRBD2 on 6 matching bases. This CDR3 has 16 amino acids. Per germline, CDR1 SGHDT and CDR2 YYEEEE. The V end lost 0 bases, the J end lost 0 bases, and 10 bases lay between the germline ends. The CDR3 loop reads CASSLEDGGSYNEQFF. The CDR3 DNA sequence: TGTGCCAGCAGCTTGGAGGACGGGGGCTCCTACAATGAGCAGTTCTTC. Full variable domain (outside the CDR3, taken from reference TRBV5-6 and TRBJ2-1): DAGVTQSPTHLIKTRGQQVTLRCSPKSGHDTVSWYQQALGQGPQFIFQYYEEEERQRGNFPDRFSGHQFPNYSSELNVNALLLGDSALYLCASSLEDGGSYNEQFFGPGTRLTVL.

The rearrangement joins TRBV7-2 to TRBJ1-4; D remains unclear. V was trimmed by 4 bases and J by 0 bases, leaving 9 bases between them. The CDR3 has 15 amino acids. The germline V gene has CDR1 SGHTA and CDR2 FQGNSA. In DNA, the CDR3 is TGTGCCAGCAGCTCTCCCCGAGCAACTAATGAAAAACTGTTTTTT. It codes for CASSSPRATNEKLFF.

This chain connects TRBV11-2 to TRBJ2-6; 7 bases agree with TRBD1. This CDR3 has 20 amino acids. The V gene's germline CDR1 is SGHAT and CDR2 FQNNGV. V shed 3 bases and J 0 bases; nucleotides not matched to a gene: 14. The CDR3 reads CASSFYLSGQTFSGANVLTF. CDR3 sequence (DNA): TGTGCCAGCAGCTTCTATCTTTCGGGACAGACTTTCTCTGGGGCCAACGTCCTGACTTTC.

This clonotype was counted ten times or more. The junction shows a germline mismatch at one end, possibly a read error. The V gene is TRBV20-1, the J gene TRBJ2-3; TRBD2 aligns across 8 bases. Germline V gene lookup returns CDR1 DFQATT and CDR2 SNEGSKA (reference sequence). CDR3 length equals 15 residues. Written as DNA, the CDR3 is TGCAGTGCTGGAGAGACTAGCGAGAGCACAGATACGCAGTATTTT. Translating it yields CSAGETSESTDTQYF.

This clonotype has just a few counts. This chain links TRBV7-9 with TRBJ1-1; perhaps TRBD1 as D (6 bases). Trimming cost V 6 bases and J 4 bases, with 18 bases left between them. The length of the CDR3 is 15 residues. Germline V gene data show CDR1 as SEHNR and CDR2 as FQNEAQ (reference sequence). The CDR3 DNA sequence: TGTGCCAGCAGTCAAAGCCTGGGGGCGATCACTGAAGCTTTCTTT. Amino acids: CASSQSLGAITEAFF. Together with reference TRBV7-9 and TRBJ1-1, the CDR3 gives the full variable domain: DTGVSQNPRHKITKRGQNVTFRCDPISEHNRLYWYRQTLGQGPEFLTYFQNEAQLEKSRLLSDRFSAERPKGSFSTLEIQRTEQGDSAMYLCASSQSLGAITEAFFGQGTRLTVV.

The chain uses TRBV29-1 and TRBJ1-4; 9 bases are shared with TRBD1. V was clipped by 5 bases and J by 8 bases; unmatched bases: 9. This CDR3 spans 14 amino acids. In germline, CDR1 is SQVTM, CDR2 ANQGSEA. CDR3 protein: CSVSSTGGREKLFF. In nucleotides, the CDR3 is TGCAGCGTTTCTTCGACAGGGGGGCGGGAAAAACTGTTTTTT.

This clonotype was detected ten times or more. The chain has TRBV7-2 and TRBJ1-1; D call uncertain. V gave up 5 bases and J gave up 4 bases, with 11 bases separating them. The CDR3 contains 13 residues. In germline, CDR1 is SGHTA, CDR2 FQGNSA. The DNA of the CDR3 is TGTGCCAGCAGCCCGTGGTCGGGCACTGAAGCTTTCTTT. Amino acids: CASSPWSGTEAFF.

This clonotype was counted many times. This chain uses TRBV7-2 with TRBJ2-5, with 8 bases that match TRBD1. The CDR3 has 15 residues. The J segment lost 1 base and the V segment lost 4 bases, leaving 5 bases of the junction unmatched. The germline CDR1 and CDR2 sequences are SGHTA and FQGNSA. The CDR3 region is CASSSGQVVQETQYF. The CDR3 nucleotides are TGTGCCAGCAGCTCGGGACAGGTCGTCCAAGAGACCCAGTACTTC.

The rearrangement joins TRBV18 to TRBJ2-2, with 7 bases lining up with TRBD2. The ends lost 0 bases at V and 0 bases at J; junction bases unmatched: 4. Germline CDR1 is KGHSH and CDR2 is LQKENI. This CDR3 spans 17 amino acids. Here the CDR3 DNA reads TGTGCCAGCTCACCACCGGTAGGACTAGCGAACACCGGGGAGCTGTTTTTT. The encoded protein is CASSPPVGLANTGELFF.

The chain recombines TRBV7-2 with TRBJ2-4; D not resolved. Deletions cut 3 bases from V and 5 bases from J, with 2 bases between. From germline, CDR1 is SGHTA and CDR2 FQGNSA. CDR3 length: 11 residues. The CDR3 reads CASSFQNIQYF. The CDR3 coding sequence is TGTGCCAGCAGCTTCCAAAACATTCAGTACTTC. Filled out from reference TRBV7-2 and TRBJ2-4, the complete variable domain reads GAGVSQSPSNKVTEKGKDVELRCDPISGHTALYWYRQSLGQGLEFLIYFQGNSAPDKSGLPSDRFSAERTGGSVSTLTIQRTQQEDSAVYLCASSFQNIQYFGAGTRLSVL.

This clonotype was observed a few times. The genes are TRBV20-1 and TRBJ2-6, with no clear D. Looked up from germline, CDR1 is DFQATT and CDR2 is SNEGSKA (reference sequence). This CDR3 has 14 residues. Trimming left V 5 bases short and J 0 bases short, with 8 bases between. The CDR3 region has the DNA TGCAGTGCTCCCCCTAGCTCTGGGGCCAACGTCCTGACTTTC. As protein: CSAPPSSGANVLTF.

CDR3 in amino acids: CASSQRRTAGETQYF. CDR3 sequence (DNA): TGTGCCAGCAGCCAACGACGGACAGCGGGAGAGACCCAGTACTTC. The rearrangement links TRBV7-2 to TRBJ2-5; the D call may be TRBD1 or TRBD2 (6 bases each). The CDR3 has 15 amino acids. CDR1 SGHTA and CDR2 FQGNSA come from the germline V gene. Between the trimmed V and J ends, which lost 5 bases and 4 bases, there was a span of 17 bases. The full variable domain, in which reference TRBV7-2 and TRBJ2-5 provide the parts outside the CDR3, is GAGVSQSPSNKVTEKGKDVELRCDPISGHTALYWYRQSLGQGLEFLIYFQGNSAPDKSGLPSDRFSAERTGGSVSTLTIQRTQQEDSAVYLCASSQRRTAGETQYFGPGTRLLVL.

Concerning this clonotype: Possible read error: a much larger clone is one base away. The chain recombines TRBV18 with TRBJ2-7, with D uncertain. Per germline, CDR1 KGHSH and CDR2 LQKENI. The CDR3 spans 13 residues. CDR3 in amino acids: CAGSPSSPGEQYV. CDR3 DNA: TGTGCCGGCTCACCCTCGTCCCCTGGTGAGCAGTACGTC.

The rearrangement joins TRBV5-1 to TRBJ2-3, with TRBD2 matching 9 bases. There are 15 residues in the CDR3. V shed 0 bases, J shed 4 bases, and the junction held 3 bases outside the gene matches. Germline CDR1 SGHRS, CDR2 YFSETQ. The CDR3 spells CASSLGGGAADTQYF. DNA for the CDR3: TGCGCCAGCAGCTTGGGCGGGGGGGCGGCAGATACGCAGTATTTT. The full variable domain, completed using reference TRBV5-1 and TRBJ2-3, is KAGVTQTPRYLIKTRGQQVTLSCSPISGHRSVSWYQQTPGQGLQFLFEYFSETQRNKGNFPGRFSGRQFSNSRSEMNVSTLELGDSALYLCASSLGGGAADTQYFGPGTRLTVL.

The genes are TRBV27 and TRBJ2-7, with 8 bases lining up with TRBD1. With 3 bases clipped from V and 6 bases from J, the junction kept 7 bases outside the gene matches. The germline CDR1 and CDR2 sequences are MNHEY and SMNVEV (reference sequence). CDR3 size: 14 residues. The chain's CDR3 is CASSLGDRRSEQYF. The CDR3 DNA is TGTGCCAGCAGTTTGGGGGACAGGAGATCCGAGCAGTACTTC.

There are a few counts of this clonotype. CDR3: CASSRTSGSNEQFF. CDR3 in DNA: TGTGCCAGCAGCCGCACTAGCGGCTCCAATGAGCAGTTCTTC. This rearrangement joins TRBV12-3 or TRBV12-4 to TRBJ2-1, with 8 bases identical to TRBD2. This CDR3 has 14 amino acids. V was clipped by 6 bases and J by 6 bases; unmatched bases: 7.

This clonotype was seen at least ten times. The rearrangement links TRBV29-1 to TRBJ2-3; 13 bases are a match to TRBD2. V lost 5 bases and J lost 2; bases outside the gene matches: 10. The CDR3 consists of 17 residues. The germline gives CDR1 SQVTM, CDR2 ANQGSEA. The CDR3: CSVYPRLAGGFTDTQYF. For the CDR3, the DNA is TGCAGCGTTTACCCCAGACTAGCGGGGGGCTTCACAGATACGCAGTATTTT.

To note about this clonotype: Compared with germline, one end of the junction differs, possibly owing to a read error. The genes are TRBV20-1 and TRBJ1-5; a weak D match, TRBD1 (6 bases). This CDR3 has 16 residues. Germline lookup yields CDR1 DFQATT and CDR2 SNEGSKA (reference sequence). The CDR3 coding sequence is TGCTGTGCTAGAGAGGGGGAGACCGTACGCAATCAGCCCCAGCATTTT. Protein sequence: CCAREGETVRNQPQHF.

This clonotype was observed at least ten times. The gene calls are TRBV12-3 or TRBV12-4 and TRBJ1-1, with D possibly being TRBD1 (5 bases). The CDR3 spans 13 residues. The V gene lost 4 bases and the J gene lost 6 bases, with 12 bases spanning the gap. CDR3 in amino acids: CASSYSDSAEAFF. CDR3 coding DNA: TGTGCCAGCAGTTACTCTGACAGTGCTGAAGCTTTCTTT.

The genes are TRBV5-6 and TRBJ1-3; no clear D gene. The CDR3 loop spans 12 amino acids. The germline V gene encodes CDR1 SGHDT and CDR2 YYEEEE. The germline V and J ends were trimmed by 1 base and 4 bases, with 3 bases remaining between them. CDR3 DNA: TGTGCCAGCAGCTTGAACGGAAACACCATATATTTT. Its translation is CASSLNGNTIYF.

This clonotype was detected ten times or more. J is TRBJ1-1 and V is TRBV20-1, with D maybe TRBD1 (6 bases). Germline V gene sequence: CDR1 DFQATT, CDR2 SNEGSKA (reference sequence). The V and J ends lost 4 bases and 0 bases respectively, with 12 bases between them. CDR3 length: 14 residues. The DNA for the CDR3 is TGCAGTGCTAAGAGGGGGGGCTTGAACACTGAAGCTTTCTTT. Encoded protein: CSAKRGGLNTEAFF.

For the CDR3, the DNA is TGTGCCAGCAGCCGCGGACTAGCCACCTCAAGCTCCTACAATGAGCAGTTCTTC. It specifies CASSRGLATSSSYNEQFF. The chain is built from TRBV4-2 and TRBJ2-1, with 8 nucleotides matching TRBD2. V dropped 4 bases and J dropped 0; count of bases not matched to a gene: 11. Germline V gives CDR1 LGHNA, CDR2 YNFKEQ. The CDR3 covers 18 residues.

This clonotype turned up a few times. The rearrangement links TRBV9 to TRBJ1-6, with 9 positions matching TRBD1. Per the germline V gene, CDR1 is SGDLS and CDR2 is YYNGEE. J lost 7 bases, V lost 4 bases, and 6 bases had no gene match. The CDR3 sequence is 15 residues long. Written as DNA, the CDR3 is TGTGCCAGCAGCCCAGGGACAGGGTTCAATTCACCCCTCCACTTT. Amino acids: CASSPGTGFNSPLHF.